The T cell receptor (beta chain) described here comes from a study of blood T cell repertoires in COVID-19. On the study more broadly: Researchers got acute and convalescent COVID-19 samples from the United States, Italy and Spain. PBMCs, B-cell-depleted T cells, or T cells provided the cDNA or gDNA that made up the material.

In the authors' methods: Estimation of nucleated cell counts was performed using reference gene primer amplification. Generated by immunoSEQ multiplex PCR, the TCRdb table keeps only in-frame clones and is missing some. That table supplies the V and J calls and clone size; D and trimming were determined from the DNA. The repertoire consists of 100,000 to 130,000 clones, with approximately 80% occurring once and the leading ten covering roughly 4.3%. The CDR3 consists of 14 residues. V lost 6 bases and J 3 bases, leaving 14 bases between the germline ends. Germline CDR1 and CDR2: SNHLY and FYNNEI. This chain joins TRBV2 and TRBJ2-5; a possible D gene is TRBD1 (5 bases). The sample taken for sequencing was peripheral blood. The source is a man between 65 and 80 years old with acute or convalescent COVID-19. CDR3 protein: CASRAQGWEETQYF. CDR3 DNA: TGTGCCAGCAGGGCTCAGGGTTGGGAAGAGACCCAGTACTTC.